Sequencing of this TCR beta chain was carried out in a study of a mutant IDH1 vaccine in newly diagnosed glioma. V lost 2 bases, J lost 5 bases, and 7 bases lay in between. Germline CDR1 reads ENHRY; CDR2 reads SYGVKD. The CDR3 length is 13 residues. As to this clone: As yet, its antigen is unknown.

Profiling relied on immunoSEQ multiplex PCR, and the TCRdb table lists in-frame clones only, not all of them. In the table there are about 30,000 clones, approximately 88% of which are singletons. Noted time point: week 23, last vaccination. The study gave 300 ug of mutant IDH1 20-mer peptide per vaccine dose, with topical imiquimod. This receptor was obtained from a man aged 35 to 55 with glioma. V is TRBV10-3 and J is TRBJ1-5; D remains ambiguous. Sample: PBMCs, taken from a glioma patient whose treatment included an IDH1 peptide vaccine. Here the CDR3 reads CAISEGIYQPQHF. In nucleotides, the CDR3 is TGTGCCATCAGTGAGGGGATTTATCAGCCCCAGCATTTT.